This TCR beta chain appears in the sequencing data of a study of OX40 agonist ivuxolimab in advanced cancers. The germline V gene has CDR1 SGHNT and CDR2 YYREEE (reference sequence). Deletions cut 2 bases from V and 5 bases from J, with 10 bases between. The CDR3 has 13 residues. This table comes from immunoSEQ multiplex PCR, and its TCRdb copy is limited to in-frame clones, with some not included. The table lists some 63,000 clones, about 90% of them singletons, with around 5% in the top ten. The sample here was CD4+ or CD8+ T cells sorted from blood, taken in a trial of the OX40 agonist ivuxolimab. The chain is built from TRBV5-4 and TRBJ2-5, with a tentative D call TRBD1 (6 bases). The source of this sequence is an adult with an advanced solid tumor such as melanoma, head and neck, liver or kidney cancer. The CDR3 loop is CASSLQGLETQYF. CDR3 coding DNA: TGTGCCAGCAGCTTACAGGGTTTGGAGACCCAGTACTTC.